This T cell receptor (beta chain) originates from a study of cytomegalovirus exposure and HLA in healthy donors. With regard to this clone: Its antigen is not known.

The PCR employed 60 Vbeta primers together with 13 Jbeta primers. Clones were read by immunoSEQ multiplex PCR, and TCRdb kept only the in-frame ones, dropping some. In the table there are approximately 160,000 clones, about three quarters of which are singletons. Findings and caveats of the study: What TCR beta sequences reportedly achieved was accurate prediction of HLA-A and HLA-B alleles in most subjects.

The sample comprised PBMCs. The TCR was taken from a male donor in good health and CMV-seronegative.

CDR3 region: CASSPPEVTEAFF. In nucleotides, the CDR3 is TGTGCCAGCAGCCCCCCAGAGGTCACTGAAGCTTTCTTT. The chain recombines TRBV11-3 with TRBJ1-1, with D hard to call. Trimming removed 5 bases from V and 4 bases from J, with 11 bases in between. Germline CDR1 SGHNT, CDR2 YENEEA. This CDR3 has 13 residues.